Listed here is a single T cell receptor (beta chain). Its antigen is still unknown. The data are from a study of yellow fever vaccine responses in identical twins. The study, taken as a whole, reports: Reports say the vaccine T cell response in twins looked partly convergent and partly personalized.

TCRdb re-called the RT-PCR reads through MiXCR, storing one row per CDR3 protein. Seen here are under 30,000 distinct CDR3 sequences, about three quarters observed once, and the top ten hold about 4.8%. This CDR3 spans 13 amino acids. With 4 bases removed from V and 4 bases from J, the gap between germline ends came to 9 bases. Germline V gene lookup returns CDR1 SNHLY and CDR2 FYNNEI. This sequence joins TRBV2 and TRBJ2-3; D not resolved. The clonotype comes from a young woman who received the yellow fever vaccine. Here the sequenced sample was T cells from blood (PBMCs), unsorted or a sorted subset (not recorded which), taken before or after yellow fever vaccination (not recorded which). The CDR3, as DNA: TGTGCCAGCAGTGGTCAGATTGCAGATACGCAGTATTTT. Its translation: CASSGQIADTQYF.